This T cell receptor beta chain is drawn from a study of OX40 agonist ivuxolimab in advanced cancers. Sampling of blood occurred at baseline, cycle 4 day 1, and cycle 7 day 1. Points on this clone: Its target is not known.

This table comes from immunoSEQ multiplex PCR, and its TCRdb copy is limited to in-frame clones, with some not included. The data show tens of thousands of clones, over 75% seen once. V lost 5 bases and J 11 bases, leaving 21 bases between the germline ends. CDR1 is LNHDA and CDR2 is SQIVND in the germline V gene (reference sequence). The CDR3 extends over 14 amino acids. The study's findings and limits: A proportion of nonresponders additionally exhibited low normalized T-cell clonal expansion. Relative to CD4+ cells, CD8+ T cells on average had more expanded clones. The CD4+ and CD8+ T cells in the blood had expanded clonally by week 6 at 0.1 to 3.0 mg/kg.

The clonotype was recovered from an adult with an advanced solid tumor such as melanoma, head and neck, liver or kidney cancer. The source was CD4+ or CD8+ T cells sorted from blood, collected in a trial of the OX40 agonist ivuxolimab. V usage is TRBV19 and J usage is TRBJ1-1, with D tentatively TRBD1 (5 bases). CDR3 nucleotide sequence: TGTGCCAGTAGTTCGACTGGGGGTTTAGTAAGGGCTTTCTTT. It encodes CASSSTGGLVRAFF.